A selection of T cell receptor beta chains follows, all from one sample in a study of human T cells and chemical hapten exposure. TCRdb analysed the RACE reads with MiXCR anew, one entry per CDR3 protein. The table includes about 52,000 distinct CDR3 sequences, 8% to 10% detected once. This specimen was whole blood, taken in connection with sensitization to the hapten diphenylcyclopropenone (DPC). Receptor source: a woman in her thirties or forties with alopecia areata. Some clones in this sample may be carry-over from other donors' samples. Both conserved end residues are part of each CDR3. A D gene is named only where the DNA matches it firmly. Size tells how often a clone was seen (once, few, many) or the class of an expanded clone, and some rows leave it out.

abundance | j_gene | v_gene | d_gene | CDR3nt | CDR3aa
many | TRBJ2-5 | TRBV29-1 | - | TGCAGCGACCGAGGGGGTGGAGAGACCCAGTACTTC | CSDRGGGETQYF
- | TRBJ2-5 | TRBV7-9 | TRBD2 | TGTGCCAGCAGCCTGGGACTAGCGGGCGCAAAGACCCAGTACTTC | CASSLGLAGAKTQYF
many | TRBJ2-1 | TRBV7-8 | - | TGTGCCAGCAGCCCTACTCCGGTTCCCAATGAGCAGTTCTTC | CASSPTPVPNEQFF
- | TRBJ1-1 | TRBV18 | TRBD1 | TGTGCCAGCTCAGGGACAGTGGGTACTGAAGCTTTCTTT | CASSGTVGTEAFF
- | TRBJ1-4 | TRBV19 | - | TGTGCCAGTAGTATACGACAGGCGGCTAATGAAAAACTGTTTTTT | CASSIRQAANEKLFF
few | TRBJ1-2 | TRBV6-1 | - | TGTGCCAGCAGTGAAGCGTCTTTGTATGGCTACACCTTC | CASSEASLYGYTF
few | TRBJ2-1 | TRBV29-1 | - | TGCAGCGTTGACAAGCCGCGGGGTCGCAATGAGCAGTTCTTC | CSVDKPRGRNEQFF
many | TRBJ1-5 | TRBV7-2 | TRBD1 | TGTGCCAGCAGCTTAAACAGGGGCCGGAATCAGCCCCAGCATTTT | CASSLNRGRNQPQHF
many | TRBJ2-5 | TRBV12-3/TRBV12-4 | - | TGTGCCAGTTCTACGGGGAGCCCCCTGGAGACCCAGTACTTC | CASSTGSPLETQYF
few | TRBJ1-2 | TRBV12-3/TRBV12-4 | - | TGTGCCAGCAGTCCCTTCGGTAGCTATGGCTACACCTTC | CASSPFGSYGYTF
many | TRBJ2-7 | TRBV5-1 | - | TGCGCCAGCAGCTGGGAAGGGGCCGAGCAGTACTTC | CASSWEGAEQYF
few | TRBJ2-5 | TRBV10-3 | - | TGTGCCATCAGTGAGTCGATGTTGGGGTCTCCCCGGGGCCAGTACTTC | CAISESMLGSPRGQYF
- | TRBJ2-7 | TRBV10-3 | TRBD1 | TGTGCCATCAGGACGACAGGGAGCTCCTACGAGCAGTACTTC | CAIRTTGSSYEQYF
- | TRBJ1-2 | TRBV5-1 | - | TGCGCCAGCATTCCAGGGTCCTCTAACTATGGCTACACCTTC | CASIPGSSNYGYTF
few | TRBJ2-7 | TRBV29-1 | - | TGCAGCGTTGGATCGTTATATTACGAGCAGTACTTC | CSVGSLYYEQYF
few | TRBJ2-7 | TRBV20-1 | TRBD1 | TGCAGTGCTCCTAGGGGATTGACAGGGGGGTACGAGCAGTACTTC | CSAPRGLTGGYEQYF
many | TRBJ2-7 | TRBV11-2 | TRBD1 | TGTGCCAGCAGCTTCCACCGGGACAGGACCTACGAGCAGTACTTC | CASSFHRDRTYEQYF
many | TRBJ1-4 | TRBV11-2 | - | TGTGCCAGCAGCTTGGATGAAAAACTGTTTTTT | CASSLDEKLFF
- | TRBJ1-5 | TRBV11-2 | - | TGTGCCAGCAGCCGTCTGGGGACGGGTCAGCCCCAGCATTTT | CASSRLGTGQPQHF
few | TRBJ2-5 | TRBV4-1 | TRBD2 | TGCGCCAGCAGCCAAGATCACTCCGGGACTAGCGGGGTGGAGACCCAGTACTTC | CASSQDHSGTSGVETQYF
- | TRBJ2-3 | TRBV12-3/TRBV12-4 | TRBD2 | TGTGCCACTCACTCCTCAGCGGGGGGGCTCGATACGCAGTATTTT | CATHSSAGGLDTQYF
few | TRBJ2-1 | TRBV11-3 | - | TGTGCCAGCAGCTCCGGGCACCCCTTCGATGAGCAGTTCTTC | CASSSGHPFDEQFF
few | TRBJ1-1 | TRBV20-1 | TRBD1 | TGCAGTGCTAGAGCTCCGGGACAGGGGGCGGACACTGAAGCTTTCTTT | CSARAPGQGADTEAFF
few | TRBJ1-5 | TRBV7-6 | - | TGTGCCAGCAGCCGGGACACCGGAGCGCCCCAGCATTTT | CASSRDTGAPQHF
many | TRBJ2-6 | TRBV6-5 | - | TGTGCCAGCAGTTTGGGGGGACAGGCCAACGTCCTGACTTTC | CASSLGGQANVLTF
few | TRBJ2-3 | TRBV6-1 | TRBD2 | TGTGCCAGCAGTGCTCGCGGCGTTGGCGGGGGGTCAGATACGCAGTATTTT | CASSARGVGGGSDTQYF
many | TRBJ2-7 | TRBV24-1 | - | TGTGCCACCAGTGCAACTCCGGGACACTCCTACGAGCAGTACTTC | CATSATPGHSYEQYF
- | TRBJ1-1 | TRBV5-5 | - | TGTGCCAGCAGGATAGGGTCAAACACTGAAGCTTTCTTT | CASRIGSNTEAFF
many | TRBJ1-4 | TRBV6-2/TRBV6-3 | - | TGTGCCAGCAGCCCTTCCGGACGAGGCTTCGAAAAACTGTTTTTT | CASSPSGRGFEKLFF